One sample yielded the 5 T cell receptor beta chains listed below, sequenced in a study of human T cells and chemical hapten exposure. TCRdb fed the RACE reads into MiXCR, producing one record per CDR3 protein. The data show some 150,000 distinct CDR3 sequences, with approximately 12% seen just once and around 1.4% held by the top ten. Time point described: patch test 2, 6 weeks after DPC sensitization. Treatment of the sample: therapeutic diphenylcyclopropenone sensitization with weekly scalp DPC. The starting material was whole blood, obtained in connection with sensitization to the hapten diphenylcyclopropenone (DPC). These receptors were collected from a woman between 45 and 65 years old with alopecia areata. Some clones in this sample may be carry-over from other donors' samples.

V is TRBV7-9 and J is TRBJ2-5; 7 bases are a match to TRBD1. The CDR3 runs 15 residues. Germline CDR1 reads SEHNR; CDR2 reads FQNEAQ (reference sequence). The V gene end was trimmed by 1 base and the J gene end by 1 base; junction bases not matched to a gene: 3. This CDR3 reads CASSLGQGFQETQYF. For the CDR3, the DNA is TGTGCCAGCAGCTTAGGACAGGGCTTCCAAGAGACCCAGTACTTC.

This clonotype was found many times. The chain links TRBV11-2 to TRBJ2-3, with 10 bases aligning to TRBD2. CDR3 length: 14 amino acids. J was trimmed by 2 bases and V by 5 bases; bases with no gene match: 1. CDR1 SGHAT and CDR2 FQNNGV come from the germline V gene. This CDR3 reads CASSLAGDTDTQYF. CDR3 nucleotide sequence: TGTGCCAGCAGCCTAGCGGGAGACACAGATACGCAGTATTTT.

This clonotype was detected ten times or more. The chain has TRBV27 and TRBJ1-6; D remains ambiguous. The CDR3 runs to 14 residues. V was clipped by 3 bases and J by 15 bases, with 18 bases between them. Germline values: CDR1 MNHEY, CDR2 SMNVEV (reference sequence). The CDR3 protein is CASSFPGRLLHLHF. The CDR3 DNA reads as TGTGCCAGCAGTTTCCCTGGACGACTTTTGCACCTCCACTTT.

This clonotype was detected a few times. The gene calls are TRBV2 and TRBJ1-1, with no clear D. The CDR3 totals 10 residues. V was cut by 7 bases and J by 8 bases, with 8 bases left in between. CDR1 and CDR2 (germline): SNHLY, FYNNEI. The CDR3 spells CASKEVEAFF. The CDR3 DNA follows: TGTGCCAGCAAGGAAGTAGAAGCTTTCTTT.

This clonotype was observed at least ten times. The chain combines TRBV4-1 with TRBJ2-7, with 7 bases aligning to TRBD1. CDR1 is MGHRA, CDR2 YSYEKL, per germline. This CDR3 contains 15 residues. With V trimmed by 4 bases and J by 3 bases, 9 bases remained unmatched. The CDR3 region has the DNA TGCGCCAGCAGCCTCACGGACAGGTTTTTCTACGAGCAGTACTTC. Its translation is CASSLTDRFFYEQYF.